This TCR beta chain derives from a study of T cell responses to AZD1222 COVID-19 vaccine. The CDR3 spans 14 residues. Germline V lookup: CDR1 LNHNV, CDR2 YYDKDF (reference sequence). V lost 0 bases and J 9 bases, leaving 9 bases between the germline ends. Clones were sequenced by immunoSEQ multiplex PCR, and TCRdb holds only the in-frame ones, with some missing. This table has around 77,000 clones, more than 80% appearing once. This sample comprised peripheral blood, obtained on day 0 of AZD1222 vaccination. The gene calls are TRBV15 and TRBJ1-6, with D perhaps matching TRBD1 (5 bases). The source of this sequence is an adult in good health. The CDR3 here is CATSRDLGGSPLHF. The CDR3 DNA reads TGTGCCACCAGCAGAGATCTTGGGGGTTCACCCCTCCACTTT.